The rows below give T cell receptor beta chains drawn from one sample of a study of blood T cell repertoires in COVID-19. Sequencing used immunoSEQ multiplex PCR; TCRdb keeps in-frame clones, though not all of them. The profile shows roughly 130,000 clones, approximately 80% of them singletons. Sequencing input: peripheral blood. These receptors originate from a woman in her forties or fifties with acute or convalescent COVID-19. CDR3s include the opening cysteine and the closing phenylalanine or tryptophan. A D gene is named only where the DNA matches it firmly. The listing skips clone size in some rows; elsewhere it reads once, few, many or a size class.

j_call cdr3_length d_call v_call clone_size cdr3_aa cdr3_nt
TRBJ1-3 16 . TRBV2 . CASSEALGGLGNTIYF TGTGCCAGCAGTGAAGCGCTAGGAGGACTGGGAAACACCATATATTTT
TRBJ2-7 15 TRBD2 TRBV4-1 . CASSQTSGVYYEQYF TGCGCCAGCAGCCAAACTAGCGGGGTATATTACGAGCAGTACTTC
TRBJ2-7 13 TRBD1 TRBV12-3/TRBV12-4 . CASRRDSSYEQYF TGTGCCAGCAGACGGGACAGCTCCTACGAGCAGTACTTC
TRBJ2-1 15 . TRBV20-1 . CSASLTESSYNEQFF TGCAGTGCTAGTCTCACAGAGAGCTCCTACAATGAGCAGTTCTTC
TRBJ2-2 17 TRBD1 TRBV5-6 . CASSLQGARTNTGELFF TGTGCCAGCAGCCTACAGGGGGCGCGAACGAACACCGGGGAGCTGTTTTTT
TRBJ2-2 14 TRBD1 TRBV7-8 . CASSPRTGDGELFF TGTGCCAGCAGCCCACGGACAGGGGATGGGGAGCTGTTTTTT
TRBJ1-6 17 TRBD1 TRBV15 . CATSRQTGSSYNSPLHF TGTGCCACCAGCCGACAGACAGGGAGCTCCTATAATTCACCCCTCCACTTT
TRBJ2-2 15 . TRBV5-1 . CASGSQGGNTGELFF TGCGCCAGCGGCAGTCAGGGGGGAAACACCGGGGAGCTGTTTTTT
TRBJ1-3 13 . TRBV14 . CASARLTGNTIYF TGTGCCAGCGCGAGGCTAACGGGAAACACCATATATTTT
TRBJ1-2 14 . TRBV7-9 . CASSLLQGKSGYTF TGTGCCAGCAGCTTATTACAGGGAAAATCTGGCTACACCTTC
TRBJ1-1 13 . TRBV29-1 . CSVVARWDTEAFF TGCAGCGTTGTAGCCCGGTGGGACACTGAAGCTTTCTTT
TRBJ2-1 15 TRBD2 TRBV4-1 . CASSQDPGGQYEQFF TGCGCCAGCAGCCAAGACCCGGGGGGGCAATATGAGCAGTTCTTC
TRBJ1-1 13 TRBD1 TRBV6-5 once CATNNAGGTEAFF TGTGCCACCAACAATGCAGGGGGCACTGAAGCTTTCTTT
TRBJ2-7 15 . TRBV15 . CATSRDIGQTYQQYF TGTGCCACCAGCAGAGACATAGGACAGACTTATCAGCAGTACTTC
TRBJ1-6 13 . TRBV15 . CATSSRVNSPLHF TGTGCCACCAGCAGCAGGGTTAATTCACCCCTCCACTTT
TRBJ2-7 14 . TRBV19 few CASSIRPGTYEQYF TGTGCCAGTAGTATCAGACCGGGAACCTACGAGCAGTACTTC
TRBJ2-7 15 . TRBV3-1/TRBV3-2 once CASSQATRRGHEQYF TGTGCCAGCAGCCAAGCAACTAGGAGGGGACACGAGCAGTACTTC
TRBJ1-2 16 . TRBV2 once CASSELGRQDPYGYTF TGTGCCAGCAGTGAATTAGGCCGACAGGACCCCTATGGCTACACCTTC
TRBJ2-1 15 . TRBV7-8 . CASSLAGLSYNEQFF TGTGCCAGCAGCTTAGCGGGGCTGTCCTACAATGAGCAGTTCTTC
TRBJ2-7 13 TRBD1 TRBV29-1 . CSVSSGTGYEQYF TGCAGCGTTTCGTCCGGGACAGGGTACGAGCAGTACTTC
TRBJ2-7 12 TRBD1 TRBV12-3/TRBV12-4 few CASGTASYEQYF TGTGCCAGCGGGACAGCTTCCTACGAGCAGTACTTC
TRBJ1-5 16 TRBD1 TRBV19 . CASSPQTDRVGQPQHF TGTGCCAGTAGTCCCCAAACCGACAGGGTCGGCCAGCCCCAGCATTTT
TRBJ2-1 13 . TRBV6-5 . CASTITSYNEQFF TGTGCCAGCACTATAACCTCCTACAATGAGCAGTTCTTC
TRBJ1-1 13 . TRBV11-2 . CASSLRFGVEAFF TGTGCCAGCAGCTTACGATTCGGGGTTGAAGCTTTCTTT
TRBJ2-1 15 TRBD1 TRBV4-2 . CASSQEGDRYNEQFF TGTGCCAGCAGCCAAGAGGGGGACAGGTACAATGAGCAGTTCTTC
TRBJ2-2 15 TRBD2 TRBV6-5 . CASNRRGGIGGELFF TGTGCCAGCAATCGGCGGGGGGGCATTGGCGGGGAGCTGTTTTTT
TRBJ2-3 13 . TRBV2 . CASSEGLGGGSDF TGTGCCAGCAGTGAAGGTTTGGGGGGTGGGTCGGATTTT
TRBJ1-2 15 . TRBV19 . CASSIPGKGFYGYTF TGTGCCAGTAGTATTCCAGGGAAAGGATTCTATGGCTACACCTTC
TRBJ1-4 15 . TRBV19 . CASSTGPSQGEKLFF TGTGCCAGTAGTACGGGCCCGTCCCAGGGTGAAAAACTGTTTTTT
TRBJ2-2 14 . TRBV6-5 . CASRKRQTTGELFF TGTGCCAGCAGAAAAAGGCAGACAACCGGGGAGCTGTTTTTT
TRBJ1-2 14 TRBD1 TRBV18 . CASSTGTGGYGYTF TGTGCCAGCTCAACCGGGACAGGGGGCTATGGCTACACCTTC